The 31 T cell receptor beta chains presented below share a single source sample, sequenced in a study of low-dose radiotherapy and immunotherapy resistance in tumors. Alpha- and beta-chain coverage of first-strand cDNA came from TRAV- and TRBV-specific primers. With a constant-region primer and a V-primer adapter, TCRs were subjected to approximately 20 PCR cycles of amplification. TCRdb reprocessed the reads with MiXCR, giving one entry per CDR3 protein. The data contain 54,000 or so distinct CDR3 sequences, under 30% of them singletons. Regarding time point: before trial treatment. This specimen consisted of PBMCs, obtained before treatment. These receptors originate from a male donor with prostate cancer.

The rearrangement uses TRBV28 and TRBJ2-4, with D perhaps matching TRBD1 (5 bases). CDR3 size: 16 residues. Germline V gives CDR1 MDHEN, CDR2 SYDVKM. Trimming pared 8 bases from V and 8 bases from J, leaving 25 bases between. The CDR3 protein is CASGQDTYTLRDIQYF. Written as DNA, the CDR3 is TGTGCCAGCGGCCAAGATACGTACACCCTCAGGGACATTCAGTACTTC.

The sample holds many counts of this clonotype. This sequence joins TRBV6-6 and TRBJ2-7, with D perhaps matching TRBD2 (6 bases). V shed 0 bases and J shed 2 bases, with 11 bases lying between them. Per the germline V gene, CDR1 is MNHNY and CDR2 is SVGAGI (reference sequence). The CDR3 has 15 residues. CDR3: CASSYSGEAAYEQYF. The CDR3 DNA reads TGTGCCAGCAGTTACTCGGGGGAGGCCGCCTACGAGCAGTACTTC.

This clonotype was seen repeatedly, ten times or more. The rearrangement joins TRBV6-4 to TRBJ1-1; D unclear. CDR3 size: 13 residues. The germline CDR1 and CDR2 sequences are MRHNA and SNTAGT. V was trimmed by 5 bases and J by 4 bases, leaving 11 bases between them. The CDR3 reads CASSFGRGTEAFF. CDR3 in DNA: TGTGCCAGCAGTTTTGGTCGGGGCACTGAAGCTTTCTTT.

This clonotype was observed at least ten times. CDR3 bases: TGTGCCAGCTCGCAGACCGCAACTAATGAAAAACTGTTTTTT. It is translated as CASSQTATNEKLFF. The V and J genes are TRBV18 and TRBJ1-4, with unresolved D. The ends were cut back, 6 bases at V and 0 bases at J, with 8 bases in the middle. Germline V gene sequence: CDR1 KGHSH, CDR2 LQKENI. The CDR3 contains 14 residues.

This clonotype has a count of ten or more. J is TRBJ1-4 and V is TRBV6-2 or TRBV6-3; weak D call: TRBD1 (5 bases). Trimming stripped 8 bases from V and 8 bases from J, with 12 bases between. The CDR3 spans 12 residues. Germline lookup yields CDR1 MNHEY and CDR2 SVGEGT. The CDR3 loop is CASSKGPEKLFF. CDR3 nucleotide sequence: TGTGCCAGCTCCAAGGGACCGGAAAAACTGTTTTTT.

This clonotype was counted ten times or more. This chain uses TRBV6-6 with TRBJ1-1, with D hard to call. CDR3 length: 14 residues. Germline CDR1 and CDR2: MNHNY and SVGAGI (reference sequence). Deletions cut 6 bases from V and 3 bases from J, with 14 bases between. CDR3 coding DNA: TGTGCCAGCAGAAGGACGTCTTGGGACACTGAAGCTTTCTTT. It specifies CASRRTSWDTEAFF.

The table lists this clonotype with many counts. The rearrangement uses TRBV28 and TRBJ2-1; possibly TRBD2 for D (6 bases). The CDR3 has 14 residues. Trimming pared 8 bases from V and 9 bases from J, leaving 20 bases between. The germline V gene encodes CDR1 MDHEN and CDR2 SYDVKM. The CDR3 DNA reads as TGTGCCAGCCGGGAGCGGCCCCGGACGGGTGAGCAGTTCTTC. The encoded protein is CASRERPRTGEQFF.

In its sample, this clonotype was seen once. The CDR3 DNA reads as TGTGCCAGCAGCTTAGATGGCAGCACACCCCTCCACTTT. Translation: CASSLDGSTPLHF. The chain has TRBV7-2 and TRBJ1-6, with D hard to call. This CDR3 spans 13 amino acids. Per the germline V gene, CDR1 is SGHTA and CDR2 is FQGNSA. The V end was cut by 1 base, the J end by 11 bases, with 9 bases between.

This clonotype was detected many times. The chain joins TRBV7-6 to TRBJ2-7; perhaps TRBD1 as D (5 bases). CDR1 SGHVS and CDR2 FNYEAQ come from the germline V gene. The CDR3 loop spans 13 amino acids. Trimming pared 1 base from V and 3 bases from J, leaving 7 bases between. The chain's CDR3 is CASSLVDIYEQYF. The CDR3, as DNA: TGTGCCAGCAGCTTAGTGGACATCTACGAGCAGTACTTC.

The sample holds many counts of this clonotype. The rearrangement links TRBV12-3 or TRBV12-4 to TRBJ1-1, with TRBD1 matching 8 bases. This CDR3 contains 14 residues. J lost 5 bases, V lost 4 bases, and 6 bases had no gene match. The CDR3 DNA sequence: TGTGCCAGCAGTTCCCGGACAGGGCTAACTGAAGCTTTCTTT. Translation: CASSSRTGLTEAFF.

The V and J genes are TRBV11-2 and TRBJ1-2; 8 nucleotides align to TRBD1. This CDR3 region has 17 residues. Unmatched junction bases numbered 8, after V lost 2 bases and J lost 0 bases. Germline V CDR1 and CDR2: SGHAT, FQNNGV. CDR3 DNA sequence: TGTGCCAGCAGCTTATCGTTTGGGGACAGGACTAACTATGGCTACACCTTC. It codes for CASSLSFGDRTNYGYTF.

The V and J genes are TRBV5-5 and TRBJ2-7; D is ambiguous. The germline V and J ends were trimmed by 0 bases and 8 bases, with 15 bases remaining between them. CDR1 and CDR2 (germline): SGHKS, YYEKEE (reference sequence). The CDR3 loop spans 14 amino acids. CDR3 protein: CASSLVVGDSKQYF. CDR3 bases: TGTGCCAGCAGCTTGGTTGTAGGAGATTCCAAGCAGTACTTC.

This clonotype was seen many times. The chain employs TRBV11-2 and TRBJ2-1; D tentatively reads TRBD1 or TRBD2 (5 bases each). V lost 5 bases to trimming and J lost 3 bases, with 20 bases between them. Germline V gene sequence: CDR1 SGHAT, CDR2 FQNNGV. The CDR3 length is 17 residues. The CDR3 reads CASSPGPFNLIYNEQFF. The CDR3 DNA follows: TGTGCCAGCAGCCCGGGACCGTTTAACCTCATCTACAATGAGCAGTTCTTC.

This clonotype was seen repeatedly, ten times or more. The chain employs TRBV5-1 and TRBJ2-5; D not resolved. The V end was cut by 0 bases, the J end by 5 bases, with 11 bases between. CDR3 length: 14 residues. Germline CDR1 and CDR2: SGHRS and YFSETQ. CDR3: CASSLEGIMETQYF. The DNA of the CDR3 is TGCGCCAGCAGCTTGGAGGGTATAATGGAGACCCAGTACTTC.

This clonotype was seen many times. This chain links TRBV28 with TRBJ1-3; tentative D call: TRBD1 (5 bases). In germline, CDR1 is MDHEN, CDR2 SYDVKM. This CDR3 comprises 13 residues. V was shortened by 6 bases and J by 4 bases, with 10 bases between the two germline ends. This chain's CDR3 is CASSQGIGNTIYF. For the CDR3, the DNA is TGTGCCAGCAGCCAGGGAATCGGAAACACCATATATTTT.

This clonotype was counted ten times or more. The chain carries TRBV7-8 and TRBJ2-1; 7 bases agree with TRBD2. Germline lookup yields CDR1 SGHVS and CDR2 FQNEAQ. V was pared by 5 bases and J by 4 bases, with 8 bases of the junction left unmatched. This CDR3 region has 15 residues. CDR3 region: CASSPRETGYNEQFF. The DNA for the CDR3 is TGTGCCAGCAGCCCGCGGGAGACGGGATACAATGAGCAGTTCTTC.

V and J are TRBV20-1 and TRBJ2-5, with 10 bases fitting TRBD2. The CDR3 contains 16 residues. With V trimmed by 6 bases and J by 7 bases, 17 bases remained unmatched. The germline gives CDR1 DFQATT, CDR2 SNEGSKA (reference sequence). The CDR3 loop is CSAKMTSGSFRATQYF. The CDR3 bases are TGCAGTGCGAAGATGACTAGCGGGTCTTTTCGGGCGACCCAGTACTTC.

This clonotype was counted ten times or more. The CDR3 nucleotides are TGCGCCAGCAGCTCACGACAGGGGGCTGGAGAGACCCAGTACTTC. Translated, it gives CASSSRQGAGETQYF. The rearrangement joins TRBV5-1 to TRBJ2-5, with TRBD1 identical over 10 bases. CDR3 length: 15 amino acids. CDR1 and CDR2 (germline): SGHRS, YFSETQ. The ends lost 3 bases at V and 4 bases at J; junction bases unmatched: 6.

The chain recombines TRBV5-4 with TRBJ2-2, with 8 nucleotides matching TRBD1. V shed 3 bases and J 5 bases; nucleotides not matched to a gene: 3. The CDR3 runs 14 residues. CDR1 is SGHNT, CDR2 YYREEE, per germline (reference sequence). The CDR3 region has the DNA TGTGCCAGCAGCTCCAGGGGGCGAACCGGGGAGCTGTTTTTT. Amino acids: CASSSRGRTGELFF.

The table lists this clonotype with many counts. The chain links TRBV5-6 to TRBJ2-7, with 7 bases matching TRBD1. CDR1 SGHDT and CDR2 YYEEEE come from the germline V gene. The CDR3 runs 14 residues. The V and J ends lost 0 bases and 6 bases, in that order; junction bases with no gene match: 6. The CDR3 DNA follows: TGTGCCAGCAGCTTGGATTCCCACAGGGGCGAGCAGTACTTC. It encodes CASSLDSHRGEQYF.

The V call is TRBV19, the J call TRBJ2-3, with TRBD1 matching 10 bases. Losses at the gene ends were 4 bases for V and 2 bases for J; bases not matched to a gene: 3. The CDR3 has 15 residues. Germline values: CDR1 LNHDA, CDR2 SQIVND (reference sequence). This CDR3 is CASSTGTGATDTQYF. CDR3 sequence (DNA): TGTGCCAGTAGTACCGGGACAGGGGCCACAGATACGCAGTATTTT.

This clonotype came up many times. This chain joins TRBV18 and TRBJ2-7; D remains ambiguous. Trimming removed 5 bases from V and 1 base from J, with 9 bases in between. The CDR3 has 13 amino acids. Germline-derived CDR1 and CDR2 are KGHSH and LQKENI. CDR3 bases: TGTGCCAGCTCATTCGGGCCTTCCTACGAGCAGTACTTC. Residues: CASSFGPSYEQYF.

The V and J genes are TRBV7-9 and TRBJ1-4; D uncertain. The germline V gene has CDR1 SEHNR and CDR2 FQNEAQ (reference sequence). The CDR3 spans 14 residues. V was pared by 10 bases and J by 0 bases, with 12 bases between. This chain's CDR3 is CATLLQSTNEKLFF. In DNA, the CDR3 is TGTGCCACCCTTCTACAGTCAACTAATGAAAAACTGTTTTTT.

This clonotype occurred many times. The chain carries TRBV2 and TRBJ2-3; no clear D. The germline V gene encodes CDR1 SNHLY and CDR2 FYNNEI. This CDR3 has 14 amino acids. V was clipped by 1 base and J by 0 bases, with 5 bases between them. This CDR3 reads CASSEGLSTDTQYF. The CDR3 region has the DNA TGTGCCAGCAGTGAAGGACTGAGCACAGATACGCAGTATTTT.

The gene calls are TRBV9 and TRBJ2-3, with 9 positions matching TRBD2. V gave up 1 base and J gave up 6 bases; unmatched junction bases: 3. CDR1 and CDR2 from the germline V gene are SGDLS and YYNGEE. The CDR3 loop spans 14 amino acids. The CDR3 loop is CASSVSGGLDTQYF. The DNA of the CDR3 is TGTGCCAGCAGCGTAAGCGGGGGGTTGGATACGCAGTATTTT.

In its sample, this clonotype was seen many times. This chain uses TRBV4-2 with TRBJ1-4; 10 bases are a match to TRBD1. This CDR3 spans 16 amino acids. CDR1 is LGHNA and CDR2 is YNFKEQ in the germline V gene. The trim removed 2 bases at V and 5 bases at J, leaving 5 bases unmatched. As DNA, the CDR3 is TGTGCCAGCAGCCAATATCCGGGACAGGGGAATGAAAAACTGTTTTTT. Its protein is CASSQYPGQGNEKLFF.

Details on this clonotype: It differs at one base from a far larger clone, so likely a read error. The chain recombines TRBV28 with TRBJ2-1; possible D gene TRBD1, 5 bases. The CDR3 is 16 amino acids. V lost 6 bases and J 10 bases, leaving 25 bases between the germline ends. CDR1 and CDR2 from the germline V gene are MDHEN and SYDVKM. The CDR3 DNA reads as TGTGCCAGCAGCCCGACGAGAACGAGGACAAACTACGAGCAGTTCTTC. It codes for CASSPTRTRTNYEQFF.

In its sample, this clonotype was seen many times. The CDR3: CASSRGTSGQETQYF. The CDR3 bases are TGCGCCAGCAGCAGGGGGACTAGCGGCCAAGAGACCCAGTACTTC. The gene calls are TRBV5-1 and TRBJ2-5, with 11 bases that match TRBD2. CDR1 is SGHRS and CDR2 is YFSETQ in the germline V gene. There are 15 residues in the CDR3. V shed 4 bases, J shed 1 base, and the junction held 3 bases outside the gene matches.

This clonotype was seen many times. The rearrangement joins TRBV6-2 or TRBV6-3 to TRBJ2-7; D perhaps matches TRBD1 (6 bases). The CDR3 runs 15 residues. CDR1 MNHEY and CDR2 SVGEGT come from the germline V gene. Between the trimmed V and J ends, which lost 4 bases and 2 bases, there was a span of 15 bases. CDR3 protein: CASSSMDSVPYEQYF. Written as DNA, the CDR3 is TGTGCCAGCAGTTCGATGGACAGCGTCCCCTACGAGCAGTACTTC.

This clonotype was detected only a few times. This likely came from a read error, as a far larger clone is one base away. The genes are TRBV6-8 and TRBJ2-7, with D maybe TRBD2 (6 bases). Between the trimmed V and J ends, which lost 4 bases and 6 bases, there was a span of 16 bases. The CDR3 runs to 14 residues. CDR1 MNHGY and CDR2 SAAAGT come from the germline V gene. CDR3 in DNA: TGTGCCAGCAGTTCCCCCGGGAGACGAAGCGAGCAGTACTTC. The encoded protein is CASSSPGRRSEQYF.

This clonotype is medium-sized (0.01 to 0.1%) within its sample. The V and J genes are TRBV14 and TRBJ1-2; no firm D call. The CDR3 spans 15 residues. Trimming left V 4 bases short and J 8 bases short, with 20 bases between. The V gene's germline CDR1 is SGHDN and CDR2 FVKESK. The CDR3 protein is CASSPRLDGVGGYTF. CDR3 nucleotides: TGTGCCAGCAGCCCCCGATTGGATGGTGTCGGGGGCTACACCTTC.